This T cell receptor (beta chain) came from a study of blood T cells in healthy people across ages. Study-wide background: Template switching captured about one barcoded beta molecule per two T cells.

Study-wide results and limits: Considered underestimates were the diversity estimates obtained from one million T cells. Age showed a roughly linear inverse relationship with TCR beta diversity per million T cells.

This clonotype was detected only a few times. Antigen unknown. Total RNA, at least 6 micrograms per sample, was extracted from PBMCs. Trimming stripped 6 bases from V and 5 bases from J, with 20 bases between. The germline gives CDR1 DFQATT, CDR2 SNEGSKA (reference sequence). CDR3 length: 15 amino acids. A second PCR, run for about 7 to 12 cycles, used a sample-barcoded 5' primer plus a J-beta primer mix. TCRdb reprocessed the 5' RACE reads with MiXCR, giving one entry per CDR3 protein. The data show about 680,000 distinct CDR3 sequences, 49% seen once. The chain employs TRBV20-1 and TRBJ2-1; possibly TRBD1 or TRBD2 for D (5 bases each). The sample consisted of blood. This receptor was obtained from a woman in her sixties or seventies in good health. In nucleotides, the CDR3 is TGCAGTGCGCGTCCCGGGACCTCGTTACACAATGAGCAGTTCTTC. Encoded protein: CSARPGTSLHNEQFF.